The rows below give T cell receptor beta chains drawn from one sample of a study of beta chain features in type 1 diabetes. The table came from immunoSEQ multiplex PCR; TCRdb's copy has only in-frame clones and leaves some out. Counted here are 160,000 or so clones, roughly 59% occurring once; the ten biggest clones make up about 0.089%. Sequenced material: naive CD4+ T cells from blood. These receptors were obtained from a young man with type 1 diabetes. Both conserved end residues are part of each CDR3.

j_call: TRBJ1-2
v_call: TRBV30
cdr3_aa: CAWSVKINYGYTF

j_call: TRBJ2-3
v_call: TRBV7-2
cdr3_aa: CASSVSRGSDTQYF

j_call: TRBJ2-3
v_call: TRBV19
cdr3_aa: CASRSRVPTTDTQYF

j_call: TRBJ2-1
v_call: TRBV29-1
cdr3_aa: CSASFGQGIANEQFF

j_call: TRBJ2-7
v_call: TRBV25-1
cdr3_aa: CASSELGQASYEQYF

j_call: TRBJ2-7
v_call: TRBV7-2
cdr3_aa: CASSPSGGAISYEQYF

j_call: TRBJ2-1
v_call: TRBV5-1
cdr3_aa: CASSLYGTVGDEQFF

j_call: TRBJ2-1
v_call: TRBV28
cdr3_aa: CASSVGGTFNEQFF

j_call: TRBJ1-4
v_call: TRBV29-1
cdr3_aa: CSAYNEKLFF

j_call: TRBJ2-2
v_call: TRBV12-5
cdr3_aa: CASLSAPGSGELFF

j_call: TRBJ1-2
v_call: TRBV29-1
cdr3_aa: CSVEGNMEDSRYGYTF

j_call: TRBJ2-7
v_call: TRBV11-2
cdr3_aa: CASSFSGREQYF

j_call: TRBJ2-5
v_call: TRBV29-1
cdr3_aa: CSVDAMDRAEETQYF

j_call: TRBJ1-1
v_call: TRBV29-1
cdr3_aa: CSGVRYTEAFF

j_call: TRBJ2-3
v_call: TRBV6-5
cdr3_aa: CASRGQASTDTQYF

j_call: TRBJ1-5
v_call: TRBV30
cdr3_aa: CAWSPSGNQPQHF

j_call: TRBJ1-2
v_call: TRBV30
cdr3_aa: CAWSVRVYGYTF

j_call: TRBJ2-3
v_call: TRBV9
cdr3_aa: CASSVAAGSSTDTQYF

j_call: TRBJ2-3
v_call: TRBV5-1
cdr3_aa: CASSPEGGRSTDTQYF

j_call: TRBJ2-5
v_call: TRBV7-9
cdr3_aa: CASSPQNLQETQYF

j_call: TRBJ2-3
v_call: TRBV7-2
cdr3_aa: CASSQLAGLTDTQYF

j_call: TRBJ1-2
v_call: TRBV28
cdr3_aa: CASSSDGEGGYTF

j_call: TRBJ2-3
v_call: TRBV25-1
cdr3_aa: CASKPPITDTQYF

j_call: TRBJ1-6
v_call: TRBV27
cdr3_aa: CASSLSLSSNSPLHF

j_call: TRBJ2-3
v_call: TRBV4-1
cdr3_aa: CASSQVRVERGATDTQYF

j_call: TRBJ2-1
v_call: TRBV27
cdr3_aa: CASSQWVSSYNEQFF

j_call: TRBJ2-5
v_call: TRBV7-2
cdr3_aa: CASSSRRNQETQYF

j_call: TRBJ2-5
v_call: TRBV5-6
cdr3_aa: CASSLGPLETQYF

j_call: TRBJ2-5
v_call: TRBV28
cdr3_aa: CATVQGKETQYF

j_call: TRBJ2-5
v_call: TRBV7-2
cdr3_aa: CASNPGVQETQYF

j_call: TRBJ2-3
v_call: TRBV30
cdr3_aa: CAWSYKYSTDTQYF

j_call: TRBJ2-1
v_call: TRBV9
cdr3_aa: CASSTRSGGNEQFF

j_call: TRBJ2-3
v_call: TRBV7-2
cdr3_aa: CASSQGAYTDTQYF

j_call: TRBJ2-2
v_call: TRBV27
cdr3_aa: CASSYRTGELFF

j_call: TRBJ2-2
v_call: TRBV18
cdr3_aa: CASSPQHTQMGTGELFF

j_call: TRBJ2-7
v_call: TRBV30
cdr3_aa: CAWSYQTYEQYF

j_call: TRBJ1-1
v_call: TRBV6-6
cdr3_aa: CASSYSGGAGTEAFF

j_call: TRBJ2-1
v_call: TRBV7-2
cdr3_aa: CASSLVGLAGRKAEQFF

j_call: TRBJ2-6
v_call: TRBV7-2
cdr3_aa: CASRKQATGANVLTF

j_call: TRBJ2-3
v_call: TRBV29-1
cdr3_aa: CSVEYSTDTQYF

j_call: TRBJ1-2
v_call: TRBV29-1
cdr3_aa: CSVWAADGYGYTF

j_call: TRBJ2-1
v_call: TRBV27
cdr3_aa: CASSLWGQGDINEQFF

j_call: TRBJ2-7
v_call: TRBV7-2
cdr3_aa: CASSRSPGPYEQYF

j_call: TRBJ2-1
v_call: TRBV30
cdr3_aa: CAWSGTGGYNEQFF

j_call: TRBJ2-7
v_call: TRBV13
cdr3_aa: CASSSPYSDEQYF

j_call: TRBJ2-7
v_call: TRBV29-1
cdr3_aa: CSVNQGYEQYF

j_call: TRBJ2-3
v_call: TRBV4-3
cdr3_aa: CASSQGQPTDTQYF

j_call: TRBJ2-4
v_call: TRBV29-1
cdr3_aa: CSVAAALNIQYF

j_call: TRBJ2-5
v_call: TRBV2
cdr3_aa: CASSEGRAETQYF

j_call: TRBJ2-7
v_call: TRBV4-3
cdr3_aa: CASSQATSALGYEQYF

j_call: TRBJ2-3
v_call: TRBV9
cdr3_aa: CASSNQVGDTQYF

j_call: TRBJ2-2
v_call: TRBV30
cdr3_aa: CAWWPFPNTGELFF

j_call: TRBJ2-2
v_call: TRBV29-1
cdr3_aa: CSVDRGNTGELFF

j_call: TRBJ1-6
v_call: TRBV4-3
cdr3_aa: CASSQDRRDNSPLHF

j_call: TRBJ2-5
v_call: TRBV9
cdr3_aa: CASSVEGQGAVKTQYF

j_call: TRBJ1-4
v_call: TRBV18
cdr3_aa: CASSRDREKLFF

j_call: TRBJ2-6
v_call: TRBV2
cdr3_aa: CASNRVAGANVLTF

j_call: TRBJ1-3
v_call: TRBV6-1
cdr3_aa: CASSEPNRADF

j_call: TRBJ1-2
v_call: TRBV6-5
cdr3_aa: CASSYSGTYGYTF